A single sample is the source of the 3 T cell receptor beta chains below, sequenced in a study of PD-L1 blockade in urothelial cancer (TCRdb year 2017). Interpreted using the paper, the time point label stands for: pretreatment peripheral blood. The method behind the library was the immunoSEQ multiplex PCR assay. TCRdb holds this immuneACCESS table with in-frame rearrangements only. Some clones are missing; in checked studies, unresolved V genes explain under half, and the rest has no known cause. Recorded for this sample are 95,000 or so clones; around 86% of them occurred a single time. The top ten hold about 2% of the sample. The sequenced sample was PBMCs, obtained around atezolizumab (anti-PD-L1) treatment. These receptors originate from a man in his 60s with urothelial cancer.

CDR3 region: CASSEGTGLRYGYTF. The DNA for the CDR3 is TGTGCCAGCAGCGAGGGGACAGGGCTGAGGTATGGCTACACCTTC. The chain combines TRBV9 with TRBJ1-2; 9 bases match TRBD1. From germline, CDR1 is SGDLS and CDR2 YYNGEE. With V trimmed by 3 bases and J by 5 bases, 8 bases remained unmatched. This CDR3 comprises 15 residues.

The chain links TRBV5-4 to TRBJ2-1; TRBD2 matches at 11 bases. CDR1 is SGHNT, CDR2 YYREEE, per germline (reference sequence). This CDR3 spans 16 amino acids. After removal of 0 bases from V and 8 bases from J, the junction contained 7 bases not matched to a gene. Here the CDR3 reads CASSLAGGLAVHEQFF. The CDR3 DNA follows: TGTGCCAGCAGCTTGGCAGGGGGACTAGCGGTCCATGAGCAGTTCTTC. The full variable domain, its missing parts supplied by reference TRBV5-4 and TRBJ2-1, is ETGVTQSPTHLIKTRGQQVTLRCSSQSGHNTVSWYQQALGQGPQFIFQYYREEENGRGNFPPRFSGLQFPNYSSELNVNALELDDSALYLCASSLAGGLAVHEQFFGPGTRLTVL.

This clone appeared a single time. The rearrangement uses TRBV5-6 and TRBJ2-1; no firm D call. Germline assignment: CDR1 SGHDT and CDR2 YYEEEE. The CDR3 is 13 residues long. Trimming stripped 1 base from V and 5 bases from J, with 7 bases between. The CDR3 loop reads CASSLYSNNEQFF. CDR3 DNA: TGTGCCAGCAGCTTGTACTCTAACAATGAGCAGTTCTTC.